Each of the 10 T cell receptor beta chains below was sequenced from the same sample in a study of CD8 T cells in ankylosing spondylitis. Whole-study results and caveats: There was a TCR beta motif, made of several highly homologous variants, that appeared characteristic of ankylosing spondylitis blood.

TCRdb analysed the 5' RACE reads with MiXCR anew, one entry per CDR3 protein. The sample has about 800,000 distinct CDR3 sequences, 10% to 15% seen once. No cognate antigen is known for these TCRs. The sample comprised blood, either unsorted or a sorted T cell fraction (not recorded which). Every receptor here comes from a male donor with ankylosing spondylitis.

This clonotype was counted many times. The chain combines TRBV7-8 with TRBJ1-3; D is undetermined. V was shortened by 5 bases and J by 4 bases, with 12 bases between the two germline ends. The CDR3 spans 14 residues. CDR1 SGHVS and CDR2 FQNEAQ come from the germline V gene. This CDR3 is CASSLGSPGNTIYF. As DNA, the CDR3 is TGTGCCAGCAGCCTTGGAAGCCCCGGAAACACCATATATTTT.

The chain recombines TRBV3-1 with TRBJ1-5, with D hard to call. CDR1 and CDR2 (germline): LGHDT, YNNKEL (reference sequence). V was trimmed by 4 bases and J by 4 bases, leaving 14 bases between them. CDR3 size: 15 residues. This chain's CDR3 is CASSPSLQVNQPQHF. The CDR3 coding sequence is TGTGCCAGCAGCCCATCGTTGCAGGTTAATCAGCCCCAGCATTTT.

This clonotype was recorded at least ten times. The chain joins TRBV11-2 to TRBJ2-3; 8 bases align to TRBD2. The V segment lost 5 bases and the J segment 9 bases; nucleotides outside the gene matches: 13. There are 15 residues in the CDR3. Germline V gene data show CDR1 as SGHAT and CDR2 as FQNNGV. CDR3 amino acids: CASSPRTSPVVTQYF. The CDR3 DNA sequence: TGTGCCAGCAGCCCTCGGACTAGCCCGGTCGTGACGCAGTATTTT.

This rearrangement joins TRBV18 to TRBJ2-3, with D possibly matching TRBD1 (5 bases). V lost 1 base and J lost 4, with 15 bases in between. Germline V lookup: CDR1 KGHSH, CDR2 LQKENI. The CDR3 spans 16 residues. Written as DNA, the CDR3 is TGTGCCAGCTCACCACAATGGGCAGGGCCGGCAGATACGCAGTATTTT. Translation gives CASSPQWAGPADTQYF. Using reference TRBV18 and TRBJ2-3 for the parts outside the CDR3, the full variable domain is NAGVMQNPRHLVRRRGQEARLRCSPMKGHSHVYWYRQLPEEGLKFMVYLQKENIIDESGMPKERFSAEFPKEGPSILRIQQVVRGDSAAYFCASSPQWAGPADTQYFGPGTRLTVL.

The chain couples TRBV7-9 to TRBJ1-1; 10 nucleotides agree with TRBD1. The V gene's germline CDR1 is SEHNR and CDR2 FQNEAQ (reference sequence). This CDR3 region has 16 residues. V was pared by 2 bases and J by 0 bases, with 3 bases of the junction left unmatched. The CDR3 coding sequence is TGTGCCAGCAGCTTACGGGACAGGGGCCTGAACACTGAAGCTTTCTTT. Residues: CASSLRDRGLNTEAFF.

The J gene is TRBJ2-1, the V gene TRBV4-2, with 8 bases aligning to TRBD2. Germline V CDR1 and CDR2: LGHNA, YNFKEQ. This CDR3 is built from 17 residues. V lost 2 bases to trimming and J lost 2 bases; unmatched junction nucleotides: 8. The CDR3 protein is CASSQQPLADTYNEQFF. The CDR3 nucleotides read TGTGCCAGCAGCCAACAGCCACTAGCGGATACCTACAATGAGCAGTTCTTC.

This clonotype was seen only a few times. The J gene is TRBJ2-7, the V gene TRBV20-1, with D hard to call. Trimming pared 6 bases from V and 2 bases from J, leaving 20 bases between. The germline V gene has CDR1 DFQATT and CDR2 SNEGSKA (reference sequence). The CDR3 is 15 amino acids. The CDR3 nucleotides read TGCAGTGCCACCCCGGCGGCAGGCTGGACCTACGAGCAGTACTTC. It encodes CSATPAAGWTYEQYF.

This clonotype came up a few times. The chain combines TRBV20-1 with TRBJ2-7; D remains ambiguous. The V end was cut by 2 bases, the J end by 0 bases, with 14 bases between. The CDR3 sequence is 15 residues long. Germline V gene lookup returns CDR1 DFQATT and CDR2 SNEGSKA (reference sequence). CDR3 amino acids: CSARKASLSSYEQYF. For the CDR3, the DNA is TGCAGTGCTAGAAAGGCGAGCCTTAGCTCCTACGAGCAGTACTTC.

This clonotype has at least ten counts. This chain links TRBV5-1 with TRBJ2-2, with D perhaps matching TRBD1 (5 bases). This CDR3 spans 14 amino acids. Germline V gene data show CDR1 as SGHRS and CDR2 as YFSETQ. The germline V and J ends were trimmed by 2 bases and 6 bases, with 11 bases remaining between them. The CDR3 region is CASSLISGPGELFF. The CDR3 region has the DNA TGCGCCAGCAGCTTAATCTCAGGGCCCGGGGAGCTGTTTTTT. The full variable domain, its missing parts supplied by reference TRBV5-1 and TRBJ2-2, is KAGVTQTPRYLIKTRGQQVTLSCSPISGHRSVSWYQQTPGQGLQFLFEYFSETQRNKGNFPGRFSGRQFSNSRSEMNVSTLELGDSALYLCASSLISGPGELFFGEGSRLTVL.

The genes are TRBV6-1 and TRBJ1-5, with 10 positions matching TRBD1. The CDR3 runs 16 residues. Germline-derived CDR1 and CDR2 are MNHNS and SASEGT. The V gene end was trimmed by 6 bases and the J gene end by 3 bases; junction bases not matched to a gene: 8. The CDR3, as DNA: TGTGCCAGCAGAGGTTGGACAGGGGGGTACAATCAGCCCCAGCATTTT. Translated: CASRGWTGGYNQPQHF.